The rows below give T cell receptor beta chains drawn from one sample of a study of CD8+ T cells in alopecia areata. Sequencing was performed with immunoSEQ multiplex PCR; in TCRdb, only in-frame clones are kept and a portion is missing. The sample shows about 140,000 clones, around 55% of them seen only once. The sequenced material came from CD4+ T cells sorted from blood. The receptors derive from a human donor in good health. CDR3s include the opening cysteine and the closing phenylalanine or tryptophan.

v_call: TRBV29-1
j_call: TRBJ1-2
cdr3_aa: CSVTSGQGLYGYTF

v_call: TRBV25-1
j_call: TRBJ2-5
cdr3_aa: CASSGRTLQETQYF

v_call: TRBV29-1
j_call: TRBJ1-2
cdr3_aa: CSVDREMGRPDGYTF

v_call: TRBV4-1
j_call: TRBJ2-7
cdr3_aa: CASSQGSSYEQYF

v_call: TRBV19
j_call: TRBJ2-1
cdr3_aa: CASSIRAGDEQFF

v_call: TRBV5-1
j_call: TRBJ1-1
cdr3_aa: CASSLDRDSEAFF

v_call: TRBV29-1
j_call: TRBJ2-1
cdr3_aa: CSGKGGRKYNEQFF

v_call: TRBV21-1
j_call: TRBJ2-1
cdr3_aa: CASRIRHEQFF

v_call: TRBV9
j_call: TRBJ2-1
cdr3_aa: CASSSPGLVHSYNEQFF

v_call: TRBV29-1
j_call: TRBJ2-7
cdr3_aa: CSGGIGQGASEQYF

v_call: TRBV11-2
j_call: TRBJ1-3
cdr3_aa: CASSPQGYSGNTIYF

v_call: TRBV29-1
j_call: TRBJ2-5
cdr3_aa: CSGQGATRETQYF

v_call: TRBV6-5
j_call: TRBJ2-1
cdr3_aa: CASSYSLIAGGGEQFF

v_call: TRBV29-1
j_call: TRBJ2-3
cdr3_aa: CSVARLQGTGGGTDTQYF

v_call: TRBV18
j_call: TRBJ1-5
cdr3_aa: CASSATTDSNQPQHF

v_call: TRBV19
j_call: TRBJ2-5
cdr3_aa: CASTGGQETQYF

v_call: TRBV6-5
j_call: TRBJ1-5
cdr3_aa: CASSRDRKDNQPQHF

v_call: TRBV6-6
j_call: TRBJ2-4
cdr3_aa: CASSYAAGLNIQYF

v_call: TRBV5-1
j_call: TRBJ2-1
cdr3_aa: CASSLGLAGVSGEQFF

v_call: TRBV28
j_call: TRBJ2-4
cdr3_aa: CASSSDRGAKNIQYF

v_call: TRBV2
j_call: TRBJ2-1
cdr3_aa: CASSGVQGYNEQFF

v_call: TRBV25-1
j_call: TRBJ2-7
cdr3_aa: CASSVSNRAVEQYF

v_call: TRBV29-1
j_call: TRBJ1-1
cdr3_aa: CSELRGHRAFF

v_call: TRBV4-2
j_call: TRBJ1-1
cdr3_aa: CASSQAGSNTEAFF

v_call: TRBV30
j_call: TRBJ1-1
cdr3_aa: CAWSGGFLLNTEAFF

v_call: TRBV19
j_call: TRBJ1-5
cdr3_aa: CASSMVGNQPQHF

v_call: TRBV2
j_call: TRBJ2-1
cdr3_aa: CASSPEASGANEQFF

v_call: TRBV29-1
j_call: TRBJ1-1
cdr3_aa: CSVDRGAAEAFF

v_call: TRBV5-6
j_call: TRBJ2-7
cdr3_aa: CASALVGSYEQYF

v_call: TRBV7-2
j_call: TRBJ2-1
cdr3_aa: CASSPASGRPTEFF

v_call: TRBV28
j_call: TRBJ1-2
cdr3_aa: CASGRFYGYTF

v_call: TRBV5-1
j_call: TRBJ2-7
cdr3_aa: CASSRDSEGPYEQYF

v_call: TRBV5-1
j_call: TRBJ1-5
cdr3_aa: CASSLDSGSAQHF

v_call: TRBV18
j_call: TRBJ2-5
cdr3_aa: CASSPGDWETQYF

v_call: TRBV5-4
j_call: TRBJ2-2
cdr3_aa: CASSTLSTGELFF

v_call: TRBV9
j_call: TRBJ2-1
cdr3_aa: CASSARDPRGGEQFF

v_call: TRBV14
j_call: TRBJ1-2
cdr3_aa: CASSHRVGTGNYGYTF

v_call: TRBV7-9
j_call: TRBJ2-1
cdr3_aa: CASSSPGLPDNEQFF

v_call: TRBV2
j_call: TRBJ1-2
cdr3_aa: CASRIGQVANYGYTF

v_call: TRBV5-1
j_call: TRBJ2-3
cdr3_aa: CASSLLDTQYF

v_call: TRBV29-1
j_call: TRBJ2-2
cdr3_aa: CSVALAGTTGELFF

v_call: TRBV10-3
j_call: TRBJ2-3
cdr3_aa: CAISENPQRTDTQYF

v_call: TRBV5-1
j_call: TRBJ2-3
cdr3_aa: CASSGGSSGDTQYF

v_call: TRBV4-1
j_call: TRBJ1-2
cdr3_aa: CASSQGTGYGYTF

v_call: TRBV30
j_call: TRBJ1-5
cdr3_aa: CAWSVGNQPQHF

v_call: TRBV5-1
j_call: TRBJ1-1
cdr3_aa: CASSRTGNTEAFF

v_call: TRBV29-1
j_call: TRBJ2-5
cdr3_aa: CSAKWGTVKETQYF

v_call: TRBV15
j_call: TRBJ2-7
cdr3_aa: CATSRDFGGLGEQYF

v_call: TRBV11-2
j_call: TRBJ2-7
cdr3_aa: CASNNGGSAYEQYF

v_call: TRBV25-1
j_call: TRBJ1-1
cdr3_aa: CASSRTGGNREAFF

v_call: TRBV29-1
j_call: TRBJ2-3
cdr3_aa: CSVEPGGTDTQYF

v_call: TRBV6-4
j_call: TRBJ2-2
cdr3_aa: CASQEPSSGRARTGELFF

v_call: TRBV9
j_call: TRBJ2-3
cdr3_aa: CASSARRQGMDTQYF

v_call: TRBV4-1
j_call: TRBJ1-2
cdr3_aa: CASSHDSTGPTRLYTF

v_call: TRBV5-6
j_call: TRBJ2-2
cdr3_aa: CASSFSRAAVELFF

v_call: TRBV5-1
j_call: TRBJ2-3
cdr3_aa: CASSLSTDTQYF

v_call: TRBV28
j_call: TRBJ2-1
cdr3_aa: CASGLDSLLNEQFF

v_call: TRBV4-2
j_call: TRBJ2-2
cdr3_aa: CASSRERGTGELFF

v_call: TRBV15
j_call: TRBJ2-5
cdr3_aa: CATSRGISEGSETQYF

v_call: TRBV11-2
j_call: TRBJ2-7
cdr3_aa: CASSFRTSGRSYEQYF